The rows below give T cell receptor beta chains drawn from one sample of a study of shared clonotypes between healthy human individuals. Using immunoSEQ multiplex PCR, the repertoire was profiled, and TCRdb retains in-frame clones only, with some absent. Of 2 million to 2.5 million clones listed, around 92% are singletons. Sequencing input: naive CD4+ T cells from PBMCs. These receptors all stem from a man between 18 and 35 years old in good health. Some clones in this sample may be carry-over from other donors' samples. CDR3s include the opening cysteine and the closing phenylalanine or tryptophan. D genes are given only for firm matches. The size field is filled for only some rows; it gives once, few, many or a size class.

clone_size j_call d_call v_call cdr3_nt cdr3_aa
- TRBJ2-5 TRBD1 TRBV10-3 TGTGCCATCAGGGACAGGGGGCCTGAGGAGACCCAGTACTTC CAIRDRGPEETQYF
- TRBJ2-1 - TRBV27 TGTGCCAGCAGTTTAAGGCACCCGTACAATGAGCAGTTCTTC CASSLRHPYNEQFF
- TRBJ1-5 - TRBV27 TGTGCCAGCAGTTATATAGGGGCGCGGGTTCAGCCCCAGCATTTT CASSYIGARVQPQHF
- TRBJ2-3 - TRBV28 TGTGCCAGCAGTTTCTCACAGACCACAGATACGCAGTATTTT CASSFSQTTDTQYF
- TRBJ1-2 - TRBV5-6 TGTGCCAGCAGCTTGTTAATGGTAGCGGGGGCTAACTATGGCTACACCTTC CASSLLMVAGANYGYTF
- TRBJ2-2 TRBD2 TRBV5-4 TGTGCCAGCAGCCGCGATGGACTAGCGTTCACCGGGGAGCTGTTTTTT CASSRDGLAFTGELFF
once TRBJ2-3 - TRBV2 TGTGCCAGCAGCCGAGGAGCAGGGGCGTCCACAGATACGCAGTATTTT CASSRGAGASTDTQYF
- TRBJ2-7 - TRBV5-1 TGCGCCAGCAGCCCGAGCTCCTACGAGCAGTACTTC CASSPSSYEQYF
- TRBJ2-7 - TRBV19 TGTGCCAGTAGTACGATTTTCCGGGACAACTCCTACGAGCAGTACTTC CASSTIFRDNSYEQYF
- TRBJ2-3 - TRBV7-9 TGTGCCAGCAGCCCACGAGTGCGGACCCTGAGCACAGATACGCAGTATTTT CASSPRVRTLSTDTQYF
- TRBJ1-2 TRBD1 TRBV4-2 TGTGCCAGCAGCCAAGATACAGGGGGCGCCTATGGCTACACCTTC CASSQDTGGAYGYTF
- TRBJ1-1 - TRBV19 TGTGCCAGTAGTAGTCGGGGGAGAGACACTGAAGCTTTCTTT CASSSRGRDTEAFF
- TRBJ1-2 - TRBV7-8 TGTGCCAGCAGCTTATTTTACCACGACGGCAGGTCTTCTGGCTACACCTTC CASSLFYHDGRSSGYTF
- TRBJ2-3 - TRBV11-3 TGTGCCAGCAGCTTAGAATACGGGACAGATACGCAGTATTTT CASSLEYGTDTQYF
- TRBJ2-5 - TRBV6-6 TGTGCCAGCAGACCCCTCCGGAGTTCCCAAGAGACCCAGTACTTC CASRPLRSSQETQYF
- TRBJ2-7 - TRBV4-2 TGTGCCAGCAGCCAAGAGGCGGTAGCGGCCCCCTACGAGCAGTACTTC CASSQEAVAAPYEQYF